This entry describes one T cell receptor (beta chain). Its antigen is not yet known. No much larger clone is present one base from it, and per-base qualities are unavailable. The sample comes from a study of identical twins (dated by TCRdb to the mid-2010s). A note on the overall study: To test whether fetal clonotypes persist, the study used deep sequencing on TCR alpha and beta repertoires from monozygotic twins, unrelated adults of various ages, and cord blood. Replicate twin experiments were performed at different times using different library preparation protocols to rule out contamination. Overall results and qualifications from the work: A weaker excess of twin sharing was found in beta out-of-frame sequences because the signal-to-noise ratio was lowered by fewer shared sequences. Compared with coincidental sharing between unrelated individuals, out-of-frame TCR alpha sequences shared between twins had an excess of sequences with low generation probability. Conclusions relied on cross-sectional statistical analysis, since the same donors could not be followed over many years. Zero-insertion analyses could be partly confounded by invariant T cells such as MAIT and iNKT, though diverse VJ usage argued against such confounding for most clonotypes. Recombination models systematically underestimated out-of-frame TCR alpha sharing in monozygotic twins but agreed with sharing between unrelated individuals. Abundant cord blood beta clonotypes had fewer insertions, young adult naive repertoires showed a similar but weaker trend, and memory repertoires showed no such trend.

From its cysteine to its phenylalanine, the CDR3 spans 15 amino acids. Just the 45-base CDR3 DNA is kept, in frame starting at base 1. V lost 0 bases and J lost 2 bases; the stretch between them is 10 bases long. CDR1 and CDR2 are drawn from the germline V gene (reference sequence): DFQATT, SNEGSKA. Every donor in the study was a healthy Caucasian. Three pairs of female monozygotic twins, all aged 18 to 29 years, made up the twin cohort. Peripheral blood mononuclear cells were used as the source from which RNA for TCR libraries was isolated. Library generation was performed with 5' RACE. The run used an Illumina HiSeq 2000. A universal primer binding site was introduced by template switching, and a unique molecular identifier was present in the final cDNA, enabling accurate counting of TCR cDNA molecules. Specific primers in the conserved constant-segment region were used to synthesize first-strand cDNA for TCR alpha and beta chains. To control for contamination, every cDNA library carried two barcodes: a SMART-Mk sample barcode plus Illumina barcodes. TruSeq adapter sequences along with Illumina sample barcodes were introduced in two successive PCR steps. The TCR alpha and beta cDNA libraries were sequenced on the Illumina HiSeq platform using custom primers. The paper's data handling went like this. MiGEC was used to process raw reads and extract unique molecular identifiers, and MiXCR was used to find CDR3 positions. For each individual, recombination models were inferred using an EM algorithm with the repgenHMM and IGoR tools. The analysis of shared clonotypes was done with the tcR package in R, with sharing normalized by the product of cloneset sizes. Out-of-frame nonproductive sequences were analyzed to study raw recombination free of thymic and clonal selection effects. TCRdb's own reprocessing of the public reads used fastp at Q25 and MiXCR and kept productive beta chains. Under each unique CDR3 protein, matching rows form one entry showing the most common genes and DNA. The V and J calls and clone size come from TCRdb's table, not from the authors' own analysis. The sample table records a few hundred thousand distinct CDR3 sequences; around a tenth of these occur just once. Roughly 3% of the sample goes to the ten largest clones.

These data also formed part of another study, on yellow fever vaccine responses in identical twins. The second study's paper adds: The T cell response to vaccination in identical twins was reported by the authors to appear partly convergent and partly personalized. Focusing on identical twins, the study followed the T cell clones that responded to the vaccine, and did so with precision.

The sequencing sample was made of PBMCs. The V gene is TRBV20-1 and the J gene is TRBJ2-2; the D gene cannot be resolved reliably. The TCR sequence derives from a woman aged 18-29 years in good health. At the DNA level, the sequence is TGCAGTGCTAGAGAACGGCGCGTAAACACCGGGGAGCTGTTTTTT. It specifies CSARERRVNTGELFF.